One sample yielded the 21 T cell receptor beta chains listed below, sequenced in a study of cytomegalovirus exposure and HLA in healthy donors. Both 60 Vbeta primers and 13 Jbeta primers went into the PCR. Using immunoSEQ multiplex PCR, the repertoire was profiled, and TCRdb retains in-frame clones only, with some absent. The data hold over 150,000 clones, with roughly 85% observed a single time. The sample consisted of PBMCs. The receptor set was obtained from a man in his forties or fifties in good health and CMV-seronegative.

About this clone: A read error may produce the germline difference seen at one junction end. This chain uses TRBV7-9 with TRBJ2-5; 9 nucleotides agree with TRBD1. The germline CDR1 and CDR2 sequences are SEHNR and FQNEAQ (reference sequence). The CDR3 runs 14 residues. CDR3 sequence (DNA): TGTTCCAGCAGACAACAGGGGGCCGTAGAGACCCAGTACTTC. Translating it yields CSSRQQGAVETQYF. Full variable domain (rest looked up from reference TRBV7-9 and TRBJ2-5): DTGVSQNPRHKITKRGQNVTFRCDPISEHNRLYWYRQTLGQGPEFLTYFQNEAQLEKSRLLSDRFSAERPKGSFSTLEIQRTEQGDSAMYLCSSRQQGAVETQYFGPGTRLLVL.

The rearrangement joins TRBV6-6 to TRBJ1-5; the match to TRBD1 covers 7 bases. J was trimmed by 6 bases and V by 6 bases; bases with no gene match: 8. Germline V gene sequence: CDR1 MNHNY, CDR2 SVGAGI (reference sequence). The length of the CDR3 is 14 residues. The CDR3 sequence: CASSEDRVLQPQHF. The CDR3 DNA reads TGTGCCAGCAGCGAAGACAGGGTTCTTCAGCCCCAGCATTTT.

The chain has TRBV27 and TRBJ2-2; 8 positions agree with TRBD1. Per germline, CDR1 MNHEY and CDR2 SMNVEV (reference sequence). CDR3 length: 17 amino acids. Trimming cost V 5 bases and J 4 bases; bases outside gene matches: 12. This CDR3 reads CASSLTTRGRSTGELFF. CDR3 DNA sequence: TGTGCCAGCAGTCTTACCACCAGGGGGCGAAGCACCGGGGAGCTGTTTTTT.

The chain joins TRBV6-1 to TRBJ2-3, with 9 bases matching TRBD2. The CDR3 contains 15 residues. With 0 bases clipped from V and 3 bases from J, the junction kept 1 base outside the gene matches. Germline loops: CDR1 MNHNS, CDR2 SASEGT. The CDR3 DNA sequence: TGTGCCAGCAGTGAAGCAGCGGGAGGTACAGATACGCAGTATTTT. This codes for CASSEAAGGTDTQYF.

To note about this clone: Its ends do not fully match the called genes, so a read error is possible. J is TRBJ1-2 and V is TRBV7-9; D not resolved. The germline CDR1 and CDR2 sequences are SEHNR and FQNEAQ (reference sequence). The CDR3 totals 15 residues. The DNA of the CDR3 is TGTTCCAGCAGCTTAGCGTCCGTCGAGGCCTATGGCTACACCTTC. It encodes CSSSLASVEAYGYTF.

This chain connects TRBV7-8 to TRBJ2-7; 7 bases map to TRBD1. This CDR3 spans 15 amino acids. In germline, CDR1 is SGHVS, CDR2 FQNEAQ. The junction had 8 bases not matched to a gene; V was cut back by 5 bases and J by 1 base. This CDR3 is CASSPYRQGSYEQYF. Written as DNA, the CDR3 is TGTGCCAGCAGCCCCTATCGACAGGGTTCCTACGAGCAGTACTTC.

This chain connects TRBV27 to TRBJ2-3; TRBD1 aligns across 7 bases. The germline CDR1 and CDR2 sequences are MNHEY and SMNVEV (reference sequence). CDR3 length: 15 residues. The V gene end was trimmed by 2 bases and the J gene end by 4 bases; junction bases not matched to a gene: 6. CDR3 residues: CASSLPGGDPDTQYF. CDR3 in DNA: TGTGCCAGCAGTTTACCAGGGGGAGATCCAGATACGCAGTATTTT.

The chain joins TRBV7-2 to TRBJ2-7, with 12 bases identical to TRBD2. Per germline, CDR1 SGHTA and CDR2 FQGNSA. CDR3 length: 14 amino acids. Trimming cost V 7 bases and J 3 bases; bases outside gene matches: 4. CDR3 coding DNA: TGTGCCAGCACCTGGACTAGCGGGAACTACGAGCAGTACTTC. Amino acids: CASTWTSGNYEQYF.

CDR3 DNA: TGCGCCAGCAGCTTCGGACTATCTTCGAAGACCCAGTACTTC. The encoded protein is CASSFGLSSKTQYF. This chain joins TRBV5-1 and TRBJ2-5, with D maybe TRBD2 (6 bases). Germline values: CDR1 SGHRS, CDR2 YFSETQ. The CDR3 is 14 amino acids. V was trimmed by 2 bases and J by 6 bases, leaving 14 bases between them.

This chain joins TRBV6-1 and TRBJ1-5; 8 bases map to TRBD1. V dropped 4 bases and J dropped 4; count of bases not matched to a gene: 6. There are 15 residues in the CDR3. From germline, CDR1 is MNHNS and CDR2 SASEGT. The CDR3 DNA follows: TGTGCCAGCAGTGGAAGGACAGGGCTAAATCAGCCCCAGCATTTT. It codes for CASSGRTGLNQPQHF.

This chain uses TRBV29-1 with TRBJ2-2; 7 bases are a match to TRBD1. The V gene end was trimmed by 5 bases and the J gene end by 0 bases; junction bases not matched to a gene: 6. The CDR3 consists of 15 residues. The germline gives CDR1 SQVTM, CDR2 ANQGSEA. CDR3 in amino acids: CSVSGTASNTGELFF. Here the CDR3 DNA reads TGCAGCGTTTCCGGGACAGCCTCGAACACCGGGGAGCTGTTTTTT.

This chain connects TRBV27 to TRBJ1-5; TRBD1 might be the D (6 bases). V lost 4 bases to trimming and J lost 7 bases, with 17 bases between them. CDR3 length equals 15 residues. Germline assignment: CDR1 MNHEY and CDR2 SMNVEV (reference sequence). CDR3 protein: CASSSQQQGNQPQHF. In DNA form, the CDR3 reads TGTGCCAGCAGTTCGCAGCAACAGGGAAACCAGCCCCAGCATTTT.

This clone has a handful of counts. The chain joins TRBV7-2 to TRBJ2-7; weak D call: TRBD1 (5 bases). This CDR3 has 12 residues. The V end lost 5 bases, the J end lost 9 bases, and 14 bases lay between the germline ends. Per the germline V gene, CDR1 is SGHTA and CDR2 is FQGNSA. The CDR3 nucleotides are TGTGCCAGCAGCCCCTCCCGACAGACGCAGTACTTC. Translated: CASSPSRQTQYF.

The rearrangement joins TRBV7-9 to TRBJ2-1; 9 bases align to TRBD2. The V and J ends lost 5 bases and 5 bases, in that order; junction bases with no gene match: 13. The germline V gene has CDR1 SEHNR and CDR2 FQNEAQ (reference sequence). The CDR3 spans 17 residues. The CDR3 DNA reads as TGTGCCAGCAGCGTAAGCGGGGGGTTTGGGGTCGACAATGAGCAGTTCTTC. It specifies CASSVSGGFGVDNEQFF.

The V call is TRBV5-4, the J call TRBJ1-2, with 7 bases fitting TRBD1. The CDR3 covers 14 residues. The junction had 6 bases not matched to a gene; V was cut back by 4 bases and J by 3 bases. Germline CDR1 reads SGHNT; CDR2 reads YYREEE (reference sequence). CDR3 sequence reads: CASSGGTDDYGYTF. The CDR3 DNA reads TGTGCCAGCAGCGGAGGGACAGACGACTATGGCTACACCTTC.

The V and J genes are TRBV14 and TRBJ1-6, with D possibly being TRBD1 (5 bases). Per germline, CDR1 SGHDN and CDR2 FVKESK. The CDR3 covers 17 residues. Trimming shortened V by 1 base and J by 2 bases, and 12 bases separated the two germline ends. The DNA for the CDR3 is TGTGCCAGCAGCCAAGTTTCAGGGTTTACCTATAATTCACCCCTCCACTTT. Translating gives CASSQVSGFTYNSPLHF.

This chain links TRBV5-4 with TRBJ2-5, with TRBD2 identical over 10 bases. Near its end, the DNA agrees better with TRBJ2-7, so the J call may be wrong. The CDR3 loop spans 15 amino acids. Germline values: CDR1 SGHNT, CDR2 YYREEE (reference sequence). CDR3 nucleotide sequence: TGTGCCAGCAGGCGAGCGGGAGGGCCAGGGTACGAGCAGTACTTC. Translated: CASRRAGGPGYEQYF.

The CDR3 DNA is TGTGCCATCAGTGAGGGGACAGGGGTTGATTCACCCCTCCACTTT. As protein: CAISEGTGVDSPLHF. The chain has TRBV10-3 and TRBJ1-6, with 10 bases lining up with TRBD1. V gave up 2 bases and J gave up 8 bases; unmatched junction bases: 3. The germline V gene encodes CDR1 ENHRY and CDR2 SYGVKD. This CDR3 has 15 residues.

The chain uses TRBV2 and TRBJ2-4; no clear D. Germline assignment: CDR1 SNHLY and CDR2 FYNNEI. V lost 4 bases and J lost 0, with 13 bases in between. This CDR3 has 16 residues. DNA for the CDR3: TGTGCCAGCAGTGCGATAGCCAATCTAGCCAAAAACATTCAGTACTTC. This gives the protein CASSAIANLAKNIQYF. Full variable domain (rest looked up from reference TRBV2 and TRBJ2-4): EPEVTQTPSHQVTQMGQEVILRCVPISNHLYFYWYRQILGQKVEFLVSFYNNEISEKSEIFDDQFSVERPDGSNFTLKIRSTKLEDSAMYFCASSAIANLAKNIQYFGAGTRLSVL.

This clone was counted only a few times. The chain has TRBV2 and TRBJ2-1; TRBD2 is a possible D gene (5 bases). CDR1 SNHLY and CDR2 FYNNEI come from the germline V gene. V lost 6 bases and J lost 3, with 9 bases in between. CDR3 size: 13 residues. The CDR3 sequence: CASRLLVYNEQFF. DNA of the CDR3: TGTGCCAGCAGGCTACTAGTCTACAATGAGCAGTTCTTC. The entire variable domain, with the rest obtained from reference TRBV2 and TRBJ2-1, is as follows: EPEVTQTPSHQVTQMGQEVILRCVPISNHLYFYWYRQILGQKVEFLVSFYNNEISEKSEIFDDQFSVERPDGSNFTLKIRSTKLEDSAMYFCASRLLVYNEQFFGPGTRLTVL.

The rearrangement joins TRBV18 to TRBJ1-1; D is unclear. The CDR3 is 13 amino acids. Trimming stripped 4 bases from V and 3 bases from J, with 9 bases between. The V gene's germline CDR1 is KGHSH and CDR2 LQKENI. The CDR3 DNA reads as TGTGCCAGCTCACGGGAGGTGGACACTGAAGCTTTCTTT. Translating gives CASSREVDTEAFF.